A single sample is the source of the 17 T cell receptor beta chains below, sequenced in a study of blood T cell repertoires in COVID-19. Some clones are missing from TCRdb's copy, which holds only in-frame ones; the method was immunoSEQ multiplex PCR. The sample consists of roughly 22,000 clones, around 86% of them appearing once. Sequenced sample: peripheral blood. The receptors stem from a human donor in a cohort sampled during active COVID-19.

This sequence joins TRBV10-3 and TRBJ2-7, with TRBD1 matching 7 bases. Germline values: CDR1 ENHRY, CDR2 SYGVKD. The CDR3 has 12 residues. V was pared by 6 bases and J by 5 bases, with 4 bases of the junction left unmatched. CDR3 sequence reads: CAIRPGGNEQYF. DNA for the CDR3: TGTGCCATCAGGCCAGGGGGTAACGAGCAGTACTTC.

This clone was counted between two and nine times. V is TRBV18 and J is TRBJ2-3; 11 bases match TRBD2. Germline trimming cut 0 bases from V and 2 bases from J; bases unmatched to any gene: 4. Germline lookup yields CDR1 KGHSH and CDR2 LQKENI. The CDR3 consists of 17 residues. The CDR3 reads CASSPPTSGGHTDTQYF. CDR3 in DNA: TGTGCCAGCTCACCACCTACTAGCGGGGGACACACAGATACGCAGTATTTT.

Only one count was recorded for this clone. The chain couples TRBV27 to TRBJ2-2; 7 nucleotides match TRBD1. The CDR3 is made up of 14 amino acids. CDR1 is MNHEY, CDR2 SMNVEV, per germline (reference sequence). V lost 5 bases, J lost 6 bases, and 6 bases stayed unmatched. CDR3 residues: CASSPIQGAGELFF. The CDR3 DNA is TGTGCCAGCAGTCCAATCCAGGGGGCCGGGGAGCTGTTTTTT.

V usage is TRBV7-2 and J usage is TRBJ2-3, with a possible D match to TRBD1 (7 bases). Germline loops: CDR1 SGHTA, CDR2 FQGNSA. The CDR3 is 17 amino acids. Trimming left V 1 base short and J 2 bases short, with 16 bases between. CDR3 DNA sequence: TGTGCCAGCAGCTTAGTGGGGACAGCGGGCACCACAGATACGCAGTATTTT. The encoded protein is CASSLVGTAGTTDTQYF. Full variable domain (rest looked up from reference TRBV7-2 and TRBJ2-3): GAGVSQSPSNKVTEKGKDVELRCDPISGHTALYWYRQSLGQGLEFLIYFQGNSAPDKSGLPSDRFSAERTGGSVSTLTIQRTQQEDSAVYLCASSLVGTAGTTDTQYFGPGTRLTVL.

The chain is built from TRBV9 and TRBJ2-7, with TRBD2 matching over 10 bases. This CDR3 comprises 15 residues. Germline values: CDR1 SGDLS, CDR2 YYNGEE. The junction had 5 bases not matched to a gene; V was cut back by 0 bases and J by 5 bases. CDR3 coding DNA: TGTGCCAGCAGCGTAGGGGGACTAGCGATAGACGAGCAGTACTTC. This codes for CASSVGGLAIDEQYF. Supplemented by reference TRBV9 and TRBJ2-7, the full variable domain reads DSGVTQTPKHLITATGQRVTLRCSPRSGDLSVYWYQQSLDQGLQFLIQYYNGEERAKGNILERFSAQQFPDLHSELNLSSLELGDSALYFCASSVGGLAIDEQYFGPGTRLTVT.

This clone occurred a few times. This sequence joins TRBV20-1 and TRBJ2-7; TRBD2 matches at 9 bases. The CDR3 is 17 residues long. Germline V gives CDR1 DFQATT, CDR2 SNEGSKA (reference sequence). With V trimmed by 3 bases and J by 0 bases, 12 bases remained unmatched. The CDR3 coding sequence is TGCAGTGCTAGTACGGCGGTAGCGGGGGATTTCTCCTACGAGCAGTACTTC. This codes for CSASTAVAGDFSYEQYF.

The chain recombines TRBV11-3 with TRBJ2-7; weak D call: TRBD1 (6 bases). The V and J ends lost 8 bases and 2 bases respectively, with 13 bases between them. From germline, CDR1 is SGHNT and CDR2 YENEEA. The CDR3 has 13 amino acids. The CDR3: CASGPGTPYEQYF. CDR3 nucleotides: TGTGCCAGCGGACCCGGGACACCCTACGAGCAGTACTTC.

The J gene is TRBJ2-3, the V gene TRBV15; weak D call: TRBD1 (6 bases). This CDR3 contains 18 residues. The V end lost 3 bases, the J end lost 3 bases, and 22 bases lay between the germline ends. CDR1 and CDR2 from the germline V gene are LNHNV and YYDKDF (reference sequence). For the CDR3, the DNA is TGTGCCACCAGCAGGACCTCCAGCTGGGACAACCCAACAGATACGCAGTATTTT. It yields the protein CATSRTSSWDNPTDTQYF.

The chain combines TRBV9 with TRBJ2-5; TRBD1 aligns across 8 bases. This CDR3 has 16 amino acids. V was pared by 0 bases and J by 8 bases, with 12 bases of the junction left unmatched. CDR1 and CDR2 from the germline V gene are SGDLS and YYNGEE. CDR3 region: CASSVAETPGQDTQYF. CDR3 sequence (DNA): TGTGCCAGCAGCGTAGCAGAGACGCCGGGACAGGATACCCAGTACTTC. Variable domain in full (rest from reference TRBV9 and TRBJ2-5): DSGVTQTPKHLITATGQRVTLRCSPRSGDLSVYWYQQSLDQGLQFLIQYYNGEERAKGNILERFSAQQFPDLHSELNLSSLELGDSALYFCASSVAETPGQDTQYFGPGTRLLVL.

The J gene is TRBJ2-1, the V gene TRBV4-1; TRBD2 agrees at 14 bases. Trimming at V came to 4 bases and at J to 5 bases, leaving 4 bases not matched to a gene. The germline V gene encodes CDR1 MGHRA and CDR2 YSYEKL. The CDR3 length is 16 residues. CDR3 DNA sequence: TGCGCCAGCAGCCCCAGACTAGCGGGGGGGGACAATGAGCAGTTCTTC. It codes for CASSPRLAGGDNEQFF.

This chain connects TRBV7-9 to TRBJ2-1; 11 bases map to TRBD1. V lost 3 bases, J lost 10 bases, and 11 bases stayed unmatched. CDR1 is SEHNR and CDR2 is FQNEAQ in the germline V gene (reference sequence). The CDR3 runs to 16 residues. CDR3 DNA: TGTGCCAGCAGCTTCTGGACAGGGGGCCTATCGGGGGAGCAGTTCTTC. Translation: CASSFWTGGLSGEQFF.

The chain couples TRBV27 to TRBJ2-2, with TRBD1 identical over 9 bases. The V and J ends lost 3 bases and 3 bases, in that order; junction bases with no gene match: 5. The CDR3 is 16 amino acids. Germline V gene sequence: CDR1 MNHEY, CDR2 SMNVEV (reference sequence). The DNA for the CDR3 is TGTGCCAGCAGTTTTGGGACAGGGTGGTACACCGGGGAGCTGTTTTTT. Translating gives CASSFGTGWYTGELFF.

The chain carries TRBV14 and TRBJ1-2; 9 nucleotides match TRBD1. Unmatched junction bases numbered 3, after V lost 1 base and J lost 6 bases. The length of the CDR3 is 14 residues. In germline, CDR1 is SGHDN, CDR2 FVKESK. This chain's CDR3 is CASSQVGQGHGYTF. The CDR3 nucleotides read TGTGCCAGCAGCCAAGTTGGACAGGGGCATGGCTACACCTTC.

V and J are TRBV15 and TRBJ1-5; 8 nucleotides align to TRBD1. The CDR3 loop spans 16 amino acids. V dropped 5 bases and J dropped 2; count of bases not matched to a gene: 8. The germline V gene encodes CDR1 LNHNV and CDR2 YYDKDF (reference sequence). The CDR3 coding sequence is TGTGCCACCAGCCCCTTCGACAGGGGAGGCAATCAGCCCCAGCATTTT. Translated: CATSPFDRGGNQPQHF. Drawing the rest from reference TRBV15 and TRBJ1-5, the complete variable domain is DAMVIQNPRYQVTQFGKPVTLSCSQTLNHNVMYWYQQKSSQAPKLLFHYYDKDFNNEADTPDNFQSRRPNTSFCFLDIRSPGLGDTAMYLCATSPFDRGGNQPQHFGDGTRLSIL.

In regard to this clone: The same CDR3 is also encoded by other DNA sequences in this sample. This chain joins TRBV7-2 and TRBJ2-1; D uncertain. The V end was cut by 0 bases, the J end by 8 bases, with 8 bases between. The germline CDR1 and CDR2 sequences are SGHTA and FQGNSA. The CDR3 consists of 13 residues. As DNA, the CDR3 is TGTGCCAGCAGCTTAGCGCTACCCGATGAGCAGTTCTTC. Its translation: CASSLALPDEQFF.

The chain recombines TRBV7-2 with TRBJ1-2; D is possibly TRBD1 (6 bases). Trimming removed 5 bases from V and 4 bases from J, with 14 bases in between. CDR1 SGHTA and CDR2 FQGNSA come from the germline V gene. The CDR3 spans 14 residues. The CDR3 region is CASSPDRRSYGYTF. Here the CDR3 DNA reads TGTGCCAGCAGCCCCGACAGGAGATCCTATGGCTACACCTTC.

This clone came up a few times. V and J are TRBV2 and TRBJ1-1; unclear D gene. Germline lookup yields CDR1 SNHLY and CDR2 FYNNEI. The CDR3 is made up of 13 amino acids. V dropped 3 bases and J dropped 4 bases, with 9 bases sitting between them. This CDR3 reads CASSEGEGTEAFF. CDR3 bases: TGTGCCAGCAGTGAGGGAGAGGGCACTGAAGCTTTCTTT.